This TCR beta chain was sequenced in a study of T cell responses to AZD1222 COVID-19 vaccine. A word on this clone: The antigen is not known.

Study findings and constraints: Females made up more of the donors, who were largely white British, and clonal diversity may have come out too low. None of the repertoires were sampled until the peak T cell response had passed.

CDR1 and CDR2 (germline): SGHTA, FQGTGA. V was pared by 3 bases and J by 4 bases, with 2 bases of the junction left unmatched. The CDR3 loop spans 13 amino acids. TCRdb's table, derived via immunoSEQ multiplex PCR, lists solely in-frame clones and lacks some. This table holds some 98,000 clones, around nine tenths found once. The receptor was derived from an adult in good health. Sequencing used peripheral blood, obtained on day 0 of AZD1222 vaccination. This chain joins TRBV7-3 and TRBJ2-7; the match to TRBD2 covers 8 bases. The CDR3 DNA sequence: TGTGCCAGCAGCTTGGGCGGGGGGTACGAGCAGTACTTC. Amino acid sequence: CASSLGGGYEQYF.